The next 2 T cell receptor beta chains were all read from a single sample in a study of T cells in Graves' hyperthyroidism and ophthalmopathy. Amplification of TCR beta CDR3 regions used RNA as the template. First-round RT-PCR targeting the TCR CDR3 was performed with the HTBI primer set. From the multiplex PCR reads, TCRdb called clonotypes with MiXCR, one entry per CDR3 protein. This sample has hundreds of thousands of distinct CDR3 sequences, with around 13% found just once. Sequenced sample: blood. These receptors all come from a young woman with Graves' hyperthyroidism.

The rearrangement links TRBV20-1 to TRBJ2-1; D gene ambiguous. The CDR3 has 13 amino acids. Trimming cost V 0 bases and J 10 bases, with 13 bases left between them. Per germline, CDR1 DFQATT and CDR2 SNEGSKA (reference sequence). The CDR3 sequence is CSARDRPGREQFF. The CDR3 nucleotides read TGCAGTGCTAGAGACCGCCCGGGTAGAGAGCAGTTCTTC.

The chain uses TRBV28 and TRBJ1-6; weak D call: TRBD1 (5 bases). The CDR3 is 15 amino acids. The germline V and J ends were trimmed by 3 bases and 9 bases, with 15 bases remaining between them. CDR1 is MDHEN, CDR2 SYDVKM, per germline. The CDR3 is CASSLRAGLSSPLHF. CDR3 DNA: TGTGCCAGCAGTTTGCGGGCAGGGTTGAGTTCACCCCTCCACTTT.